The clone carrying this T cell receptor (beta chain) was detected ten times or more. Its target is not known. The sample belongs to a study of early T cells in non-severe SARS-CoV-2 infection. Study information: The study sequenced bulk RNA from unsorted whole blood, with chains unpaired.

Separate cDNA molecules each had unique molecular identifiers attached to them. TCRdb re-analysed the 5' RACE reads in MiXCR, keeping a single row per CDR3 protein. Among 20,000 to 25,000 distinct CDR3 sequences listed, approximately 4.5% were seen once. CDR1 SEHNR and CDR2 FQNEAQ come from the germline V gene (reference sequence). The CDR3 length is 13 residues. V dropped 4 bases and J dropped 0 bases, with 6 bases sitting between them. Study results and limitations: Using VDJdb, the matching emphasized anti-spike CD8 responses while missing private and CD4 specificities.

The TCR sequence derives from an adult who was a healthcare worker with PCR-confirmed SARS-CoV-2 infection or an uninfected control (not recorded which). The J gene is TRBJ1-1, the V gene TRBV7-9, with unresolved D. The sequencing input was whole blood. DNA for the CDR3: TGTGCCAGCAGCTGGGGTCTGAACACTGAAGCTTTCTTT. It translates to CASSWGLNTEAFF.